These 24 T cell receptor beta chains share one sample of origin, sequenced in a study of OX40 agonist ivuxolimab in advanced cancers. Clones were sequenced by immunoSEQ multiplex PCR, and TCRdb holds only the in-frame ones, with some missing. The top ten hold around 27% of the sample, which has approximately 12,000 clones, over 60% seen once. Sequencing used CD4+ or CD8+ T cells sorted from blood, obtained in a trial of the OX40 agonist ivuxolimab. All receptors come from an adult with an advanced solid tumor such as melanoma, head and neck, liver or kidney cancer.

This clone was counted only a few times. V gene TRBV11-1 combines with J gene TRBJ1-1; 9 nucleotides align to TRBD1. The CDR3 has 14 amino acids. Germline V CDR1 and CDR2: SGHAT, FQDESV (reference sequence). V was clipped by 2 bases and J by 6 bases; unmatched bases: 4. CDR3 amino acids: CASSLIQGAAEAFF. The CDR3 DNA reads as TGTGCCAGCAGCTTAATACAGGGGGCAGCTGAAGCTTTCTTT.

This rearrangement joins TRBV14 to TRBJ2-3; 7 bases match TRBD2. Germline CDR1 reads SGHDN; CDR2 reads FVKESK. V dropped 2 bases and J dropped 2; count of bases not matched to a gene: 10. This CDR3 has 17 residues. The CDR3 reads CASSQRSGVPFTDTQYF. CDR3 nucleotides: TGTGCCAGCAGCCAAAGGAGCGGGGTACCCTTCACAGATACGCAGTATTTT.

The V and J genes are TRBV5-4 and TRBJ2-5; D uncertain. Germline CDR1 SGHNT, CDR2 YYREEE (reference sequence). Trimming stripped 4 bases from V and 4 bases from J, with 14 bases between. The CDR3 is 14 residues long. CDR3 sequence (DNA): TGTGCCAGCAGCGCTTACGGCGAACCAGAGACCCAGTACTTC. Translated, it gives CASSAYGEPETQYF.

The chain has TRBV13 and TRBJ1-1; D is unresolved. CDR1 and CDR2 (germline): PRHDT, FYEKMQ (reference sequence). The CDR3 is made up of 15 amino acids. V lost 4 bases and J 0 bases, leaving 12 bases between the germline ends. The DNA for the CDR3 is TGTGCCAGCAGCTCTCTCCAGGCAATGAACACTGAAGCTTTCTTT. Its translation is CASSSLQAMNTEAFF. Full variable domain (rest looked up from reference TRBV13 and TRBJ1-1): AAGVIQSPRHLIKEKRETATLKCYPIPRHDTVYWYQQGPGQDPQFLISFYEKMQSDKGSIPDRFSAQQFSDYHSELNMSSLELGDSALYFCASSSLQAMNTEAFFGQGTRLTVV.

The J gene is TRBJ2-1, the V gene TRBV9; the D is unclear. Trimming took off 0 bases at V and 5 bases at J, with 9 bases between the two ends. The CDR3 length is 14 residues. The V gene's germline CDR1 is SGDLS and CDR2 YYNGEE. CDR3 amino acids: CASSVEGVHNEQFF. The CDR3 nucleotides are TGTGCCAGCAGCGTAGAAGGTGTACACAATGAGCAGTTCTTC.

The chain combines TRBV4-2 with TRBJ1-2; 7 positions match TRBD1. This CDR3 region has 14 residues. Germline V CDR1 and CDR2: LGHNA, YNFKEQ. V dropped 4 bases and J dropped 5; count of bases not matched to a gene: 7. The CDR3 loop reads CASSLGAGGYGYTF. In nucleotides, the CDR3 is TGTGCCAGCAGCCTTGGGGCAGGGGGATATGGCTACACCTTC.

This clone has a handful of counts. The chain carries TRBV9 and TRBJ2-1; 8 nucleotides line up with TRBD2. This CDR3 has 12 residues. V lost 4 bases, J lost 10 bases, and 4 bases stayed unmatched. Germline V lookup: CDR1 SGDLS, CDR2 YYNGEE. CDR3 loop: CASSSGGGEQFF. The CDR3, as DNA: TGTGCCAGCAGCTCAGGCGGGGGGGAGCAGTTCTTC. The full variable domain, completed using reference TRBV9 and TRBJ2-1, is DSGVTQTPKHLITATGQRVTLRCSPRSGDLSVYWYQQSLDQGLQFLIQYYNGEERAKGNILERFSAQQFPDLHSELNLSSLELGDSALYFCASSSGGGEQFFGPGTRLTVL.

V usage is TRBV7-9 and J usage is TRBJ2-3, with a possible D match to TRBD2 (6 bases). Trimming removed 5 bases at V and 3 bases at J, with 15 bases between. Looked up from germline, CDR1 is SEHNR and CDR2 is FQNEAQ (reference sequence). The CDR3 contains 15 residues. The CDR3 region is CASSENGGRTDTQYF. The CDR3 coding sequence is TGTGCCAGCAGCGAAAACGGGGGTCGGACAGATACGCAGTATTTT. Together with reference TRBV7-9 and TRBJ2-3, the CDR3 gives the full variable domain: DTGVSQNPRHKITKRGQNVTFRCDPISEHNRLYWYRQTLGQGPEFLTYFQNEAQLEKSRLLSDRFSAERPKGSFSTLEIQRTEQGDSAMYLCASSENGGRTDTQYFGPGTRLTVL.

This clone has only a few counts. The chain uses TRBV9 and TRBJ1-1; D uncertain. The germline V gene encodes CDR1 SGDLS and CDR2 YYNGEE. The CDR3 totals 14 residues. The ends were cut back, 0 bases at V and 7 bases at J, with 13 bases in the middle. CDR3 nucleotide sequence: TGTGCCAGCAGCGTAGGGGAGTCGGGTCTTGAAGCTTTCTTT. This codes for CASSVGESGLEAFF. The entire variable domain, with the rest obtained from reference TRBV9 and TRBJ1-1, is as follows: DSGVTQTPKHLITATGQRVTLRCSPRSGDLSVYWYQQSLDQGLQFLIQYYNGEERAKGNILERFSAQQFPDLHSELNLSSLELGDSALYFCASSVGESGLEAFFGQGTRLTVV.

This rearrangement joins TRBV28 to TRBJ2-2; no clear D. In germline, CDR1 is MDHEN, CDR2 SYDVKM. Trimming left V 6 bases short and J 0 bases short, with 11 bases between. The CDR3 extends over 15 amino acids. DNA of the CDR3: TGTGCCAGCAGCCACATGTATACGAACACCGGGGAGCTGTTTTTT. Translating gives CASSHMYTNTGELFF.

The chain links TRBV30 to TRBJ2-6; D may be TRBD1 or TRBD2 (5 bases each). This CDR3 is 18 amino acids long. With 0 bases removed from V and 0 bases from J, the gap between germline ends came to 15 bases. Germline values: CDR1 GTSNPN, CDR2 SVGIG (reference sequence). The CDR3 reads CAWSVERGASSGANVLTF. CDR3 DNA sequence: TGTGCCTGGAGTGTAGAGAGGGGCGCCAGCTCTGGGGCCAACGTCCTGACTTTC.

This clone was seen once. V gene TRBV10-3 combines with J gene TRBJ1-2; maybe TRBD1 (6 bases). CDR1 and CDR2 from the germline V gene are ENHRY and SYGVKD. The CDR3 has 15 residues. V was pared by 0 bases and J by 8 bases, with 16 bases between. The CDR3 loop reads CAISESIQGAEGYTF. Here the CDR3 DNA reads TGTGCCATCAGTGAGTCTATACAGGGAGCGGAGGGCTACACCTTC.

This CDR3 is CASSLGVSGGLEQYF. The CDR3 DNA sequence: TGTGCCAGCAGCTTAGGGGTGAGCGGCGGGCTCGAGCAGTACTTC. This chain links TRBV7-2 with TRBJ2-7, with a tentative D call TRBD2 (5 bases). V lost 1 base and J lost 6, with 16 bases in between. From germline, CDR1 is SGHTA and CDR2 FQGNSA. The CDR3 runs to 15 residues.

This clone was recorded only once. The chain is built from TRBV7-9 and TRBJ2-1, with 7 bases identical to TRBD1. Germline assignment: CDR1 SEHNR and CDR2 FQNEAQ (reference sequence). V was clipped by 5 bases and J by 3 bases; unmatched bases: 7. The CDR3 contains 15 residues. The CDR3 sequence is CASSLDRVNYNEQFF. The CDR3 nucleotides are TGTGCCAGCAGCCTAGACAGGGTTAACTACAATGAGCAGTTCTTC.

The rearrangement uses TRBV27 and TRBJ2-1; D gene uncertain. V lost 5 bases to trimming and J lost 0 bases, with 8 bases between them. The CDR3 is 14 amino acids. Looked up from germline, CDR1 is MNHEY and CDR2 is SMNVEV (reference sequence). The CDR3 nucleotides read TGTGCCAGCAGTCCCCATAGCTCCTACAATGAGCAGTTCTTC. Protein sequence: CASSPHSSYNEQFF.

The sample holds a few counts of this clone. The CDR3 DNA reads as TGTGCCAGCAGTTTAGCAGCGGAGCCCACCGGGGAGCTGTTTTTT. Translation: CASSLAAEPTGELFF. J is TRBJ2-2 and V is TRBV28; tentatively, D is TRBD2 (5 bases). Trimming shortened V by 2 bases and J by 4 bases, and 11 bases separated the two germline ends. The CDR3 totals 15 residues. Germline CDR1 reads MDHEN; CDR2 reads SYDVKM.

This chain uses TRBV7-9 with TRBJ2-3; D is perhaps TRBD2 (6 bases). The CDR3 consists of 15 residues. V dropped 1 base and J dropped 1 base, with 9 bases sitting between them. Germline CDR1 is SEHNR and CDR2 is FQNEAQ (reference sequence). CDR3 DNA sequence: TGTGCCAGCAGCTTAGTGTCGGGGGGCACAGATACGCAGTATTTT. Protein product: CASSLVSGGTDTQYF.

The chain is built from TRBV6-1 and TRBJ1-5; D is ambiguous. The CDR3 contains 16 residues. The germline CDR1 and CDR2 sequences are MNHNS and SASEGT. Trimming stripped 2 bases from V and 0 bases from J, with 11 bases between. As DNA, the CDR3 is TGTGCCAGCAGTGAATGGGGAACAGATAGCAATCAGCCCCAGCATTTT. Its protein is CASSEWGTDSNQPQHF.

The chain combines TRBV28 with TRBJ2-2; the match to TRBD2 covers 9 bases. CDR3 length equals 17 residues. CDR1 is MDHEN, CDR2 SYDVKM, per germline. The V and J ends lost 6 bases and 3 bases, in that order; junction bases with no gene match: 11. The CDR3 sequence is CASRIAGAQRDTGELFF. CDR3 in DNA: TGTGCCAGCAGGATAGCGGGGGCACAGCGGGACACCGGGGAGCTGTTTTTT.

The chain combines TRBV7-2 with TRBJ2-7, with 7 bases identical to TRBD2. The V gene end was trimmed by 5 bases and the J gene end by 3 bases; junction bases not matched to a gene: 10. The CDR3 runs to 15 residues. Germline loops: CDR1 SGHTA, CDR2 FQGNSA. CDR3 bases: TGTGCCAGCAGCCTGGGAGGGGCGGCTGTCTACGAGCAGTACTTC. Translated: CASSLGGAAVYEQYF.

V usage is TRBV4-3 and J usage is TRBJ2-6, with 9 positions matching TRBD1. CDR3 length: 18 residues. The V gene end was trimmed by 4 bases and the J gene end by 0 bases; junction bases not matched to a gene: 7. Germline-derived CDR1 and CDR2 are LGHNA and YSLEER. DNA for the CDR3: TGCGCCAGCAGCCCGGGGACAGGGTCTTTCTCTGGGGCCAACGTCCTGACTTTC. This translates into CASSPGTGSFSGANVLTF.

This chain joins TRBV10-3 and TRBJ1-1; D is uncertain. Germline V lookup: CDR1 ENHRY, CDR2 SYGVKD. Trimming took 2 bases from V and 1 from J, leaving 5 bases between them. The CDR3 is 13 amino acids. Written as DNA, the CDR3 is TGTGCCATCAGTGAGGTGAAGAACACTGAAGCTTTCTTT. It is translated as CAISEVKNTEAFF.

A single count supports this clone. The genes are TRBV11-2 and TRBJ2-3, with TRBD2 identical over 8 bases. V lost 0 bases and J lost 0; bases outside the gene matches: 2. Germline V gene data show CDR1 as SGHAT and CDR2 as FQNNGV. The CDR3 length is 16 residues. CDR3 sequence reads: CASSLEGGGSTDTQYF. The CDR3 DNA reads TGTGCCAGCAGCTTAGAGGGCGGGGGGAGCACAGATACGCAGTATTTT.

The chain couples TRBV28 to TRBJ1-4; 7 bases are a match to TRBD1. Trimming cost V 8 bases and J 5 bases; bases outside gene matches: 17. Germline loops: CDR1 MDHEN, CDR2 SYDVKM. The CDR3 is 17 residues long. DNA for the CDR3: TGTGCCAGCGGATCAGGACAGGTGGGATGGGGAAATGAAAAACTGTTTTTT. Encoded protein: CASGSGQVGWGNEKLFF.